This entry lists 4 T cell receptor beta chains sequenced from one sample in a study of T cells after yellow fever vaccination. One entry per CDR3 protein, called by TCRdb with MiXCR from the 5' RACE reads. Among about 350,000 distinct CDR3 sequences, roughly 4% were seen once, and the ten largest hold just under 25%. This specimen was PBMCs, taken 5 days after the yellow fever booster vaccination. These receptor sequences come from a man aged 18 to 29 who received the YFV17D yellow fever vaccine.

This clonotype showed up just a few times. The V gene is TRBV5-4, the J gene TRBJ1-1; the D gene is possibly TRBD1 (5 bases). V was shortened by 4 bases and J by 5 bases, with 18 bases between the two germline ends. Germline V gene data show CDR1 as SGHNT and CDR2 as YYREEE (reference sequence). The CDR3 consists of 15 residues. The CDR3 DNA reads TGTGCCAGCAGCCAGATCCGGACGGGGGTAACTGAAGCTTTCTTT. Translating it yields CASSQIRTGVTEAFF.

There are a few counts of this clonotype. This sequence joins TRBV20-1 and TRBJ2-7; D not resolved. The germline V gene has CDR1 DFQATT and CDR2 SNEGSKA (reference sequence). CDR3 size: 14 residues. V was shortened by 0 bases and J by 3 bases, with 12 bases between the two germline ends. CDR3: CSARDGTEGYEQYF. CDR3 bases: TGCAGTGCTAGAGATGGAACAGAAGGCTACGAGCAGTACTTC.

The table lists this clonotype with many counts. The chain combines TRBV7-2 with TRBJ2-5, with D perhaps TRBD2 (5 bases). Germline CDR1 and CDR2: SGHTA and FQGNSA. V was cut by 4 bases and J by 5 bases, with 11 bases left in between. This CDR3 region has 13 residues. The CDR3 nucleotides read TGTGCCAGCAGCTCGCGGGTTGTCGAGACCCAGTACTTC. This gives the protein CASSSRVVETQYF.

This clonotype has more than one count but fewer than ten. The gene calls are TRBV7-2 and TRBJ2-3; 10 bases map to TRBD1. Losses at the gene ends were 3 bases for V and 2 bases for J; bases not matched to a gene: 8. The CDR3 is 17 residues long. Germline V gene lookup returns CDR1 SGHTA and CDR2 FQGNSA. The CDR3 region has the DNA TGTGCCAGCAGCTTTAGGACAGGGGGATCTAACACAGATACGCAGTATTTT. Its protein product is CASSFRTGGSNTDTQYF.